The 32 T cell receptor beta chains below come from one sample, sequenced in a study of early T cells in non-severe SARS-CoV-2 infection. TCRdb called the 5' RACE reads again in MiXCR, with one record for every CDR3 protein. The sample lists about 60,000 distinct CDR3 sequences, 9.1% occurring once. Sample: whole blood. All receptors derive from an adult who was a healthcare worker with PCR-confirmed SARS-CoV-2 infection or an uninfected control (not recorded which).

Many counts were recorded for this clonotype. The gene calls are TRBV12-3 or TRBV12-4 and TRBJ1-5; 11 bases line up with TRBD1. The junction had 6 bases not matched to a gene; V was cut back by 6 bases and J by 2 bases. CDR3 length: 16 residues. The CDR3 sequence: CASSRTGGNGNQPQHF. For the CDR3, the DNA is TGTGCCAGCAGCCGGACAGGGGGCAATGGCAATCAGCCCCAGCATTTT.

The table lists this clonotype with a few counts. This sequence joins TRBV20-1 and TRBJ2-7, with 7 bases matching TRBD1. The CDR3 loop spans 14 amino acids. V lost 3 bases to trimming and J lost 4 bases; unmatched junction nucleotides: 9. Germline CDR1 and CDR2: DFQATT and SNEGSKA (reference sequence). In nucleotides, the CDR3 is TGCAGTGCTAGTGGGGCAGGGGGTAATTACGAGCAGTACTTC. Amino acid sequence: CSASGAGGNYEQYF.

The V call is TRBV12-3 or TRBV12-4, the J call TRBJ2-7; D might be TRBD2 (5 bases). The CDR3 has 15 amino acids. Trimming removed 0 bases at V and 4 bases at J, with 13 bases between. CDR3 nucleotide sequence: TGTGCCAGCAGTTTAGCCGGAGGTTCCGGGTACGAGCAGTACTTC. This codes for CASSLAGGSGYEQYF.

V and J are TRBV7-8 and TRBJ2-7, with 7 bases fitting TRBD2. Trimming at V came to 1 base and at J to 3 bases, leaving 6 bases not matched to a gene. CDR1 is SGHVS and CDR2 is FQNEAQ in the germline V gene. This CDR3 spans 15 amino acids. The CDR3 DNA is TGTGCCAGCAGCTTAGGCGGGAGAGGAAGCTACGAGCAGTACTTC. It encodes CASSLGGRGSYEQYF.

The chain is built from TRBV12-3 or TRBV12-4 and TRBJ2-5; 8 bases match TRBD1. CDR3 size: 18 residues. The J segment lost 4 bases and the V segment lost 5 bases, leaving 18 bases of the junction unmatched. CDR3 residues: CASSTRDRPLREGETQYF. In nucleotides, the CDR3 is TGTGCCAGCAGTACCCGGGACAGGCCTCTGCGGGAAGGAGAGACCCAGTACTTC.

This clonotype has at least ten counts. The chain is built from TRBV5-1 and TRBJ2-3; TRBD2 aligns across 9 bases. J lost 2 bases, V lost 1 base, and 5 bases had no gene match. This CDR3 is 16 amino acids long. Germline CDR1 reads SGHRS; CDR2 reads YFSETQ. The CDR3 sequence: CASSLILAGSTDTQYF. CDR3 DNA sequence: TGCGCCAGCAGCTTGATACTAGCGGGTTCCACAGATACGCAGTATTTT.

This clonotype appeared many times. The chain carries TRBV30 and TRBJ2-7; TRBD1 aligns across 8 bases. V shed 0 bases and J 5 bases; nucleotides not matched to a gene: 6. This CDR3 contains 14 residues. Germline assignment: CDR1 GTSNPN and CDR2 SVGIG (reference sequence). The CDR3 DNA is TGTGCCTGGAGTGTACCAGGGGGCAAGAACGAGCAGTACTTC. Its translation is CAWSVPGGKNEQYF.

This clonotype was found many times. V and J are TRBV23-1 and TRBJ2-7, with TRBD1 as a possible D gene (6 bases). TRBV23-1 is treated as an ORF (open reading frame) with a function not yet certain. Trimming pared 4 bases from V and 0 bases from J, leaving 7 bases between. The CDR3 has 13 amino acids. CDR3 amino acids: CASSPGHSYEQYF. CDR3 nucleotide sequence: TGCGCCAGCAGTCCGGGACACTCCTACGAGCAGTACTTC.

This rearrangement joins TRBV7-9 to TRBJ2-2, with a tentative D call TRBD2 (6 bases). CDR3 length equals 17 residues. Between the trimmed V and J ends, which lost 2 bases and 1 base, there was a span of 14 bases. In germline, CDR1 is SEHNR, CDR2 FQNEAQ (reference sequence). The CDR3 is CASSLPVDYLNTGELFF. CDR3 bases: TGTGCCAGCAGCTTACCAGTGGACTATCTGAACACCGGGGAGCTGTTTTTT.

This clonotype was recorded at least ten times. The V call is TRBV15, the J call TRBJ2-5; TRBD2 aligns across 8 bases. V dropped 5 bases and J dropped 7; count of bases not matched to a gene: 15. The CDR3 totals 16 residues. The germline V gene has CDR1 LNHNV and CDR2 YYDKDF (reference sequence). DNA for the CDR3: TGTGCCACCAGCGCCGACCAGAGGTGGGCGGGAGGGACCCAGTACTTC. Encoded protein: CATSADQRWAGGTQYF.

The chain uses TRBV5-4 and TRBJ2-1, with 16 bases that match TRBD2. This CDR3 spans 18 amino acids. The V gene end was trimmed by 8 bases and the J gene end by 7 bases; junction bases not matched to a gene: 15. Germline CDR1 SGHNT, CDR2 YYREEE (reference sequence). The CDR3 DNA is TGTGCCAGAAGCAGCTCCGGGACTAGCGGGAGGGCCCGGAATGAGCAGTTCTTC. This gives the protein CARSSSGTSGRARNEQFF.

This clonotype has more than one count but fewer than ten. The V gene is TRBV7-6, the J gene TRBJ2-7, with D hard to call. The germline CDR1 and CDR2 sequences are SGHVS and FNYEAQ. Deletions cut 1 base from V and 3 bases from J, with 7 bases between. CDR3 length: 13 amino acids. The CDR3 sequence is CASSLGGNYEQYF. The CDR3 coding sequence is TGTGCCAGCAGCTTAGGGGGTAACTACGAGCAGTACTTC. Variable domain in full (rest from reference TRBV7-6 and TRBJ2-7): GAGVSQSPRYKVTKRGQDVALRCDPISGHVSLYWYRQALGQGPEFLTYFNYEAQQDKSGLPNDRFSAERPEGSISTLTIQRTEQRDSAMYRCASSLGGNYEQYFGPGTRLTVT.

This clonotype was picked up many times. The V gene is TRBV7-9, the J gene TRBJ1-5, with TRBD1 identical over 9 bases. The CDR3 extends over 14 amino acids. The V and J ends lost 5 bases and 7 bases, in that order; junction bases with no gene match: 6. CDR1 SEHNR and CDR2 FQNEAQ come from the germline V gene (reference sequence). CDR3 bases: TGTGCCAGCAGCCGGACAGGGGAGGGCCAGCCCCAGCATTTT. This translates into CASSRTGEGQPQHF.

This clonotype has only a few counts. The chain's CDR3 is CASSLKGTDTQYF. In DNA, the CDR3 is TGTGCCAGCAGCTTGAAAGGGACAGATACGCAGTATTTT. The chain employs TRBV5-4 and TRBJ2-3; D unresolved. Germline V gene lookup returns CDR1 SGHNT and CDR2 YYREEE (reference sequence). The CDR3 consists of 13 residues. Trimming took 1 base from V and 3 from J, leaving 6 bases between them.

The chain combines TRBV5-5 with TRBJ2-7, with D perhaps TRBD1 (5 bases). The CDR3 loop spans 16 amino acids. The ends were cut back, 0 bases at V and 2 bases at J, with 15 bases in the middle. Germline V lookup: CDR1 SGHKS, CDR2 YYEKEE (reference sequence). For the CDR3, the DNA is TGTGCCAGCAGCTTGGATCTGGGGCCAGACGCCTACGAGCAGTACTTC. It codes for CASSLDLGPDAYEQYF. Full variable domain (remainder filled in from reference TRBV5-5 and TRBJ2-7): DAGVTQSPTHLIKTRGQQVTLRCSPISGHKSVSWYQQVLGQGPQFIFQYYEKEERGRGNFPDRFSARQFPNYSSELNVNALLLGDSALYLCASSLDLGPDAYEQYFGPGTRLTVT.

The chain links TRBV5-1 to TRBJ2-2; TRBD1 agrees at 8 bases. Germline V gene lookup returns CDR1 SGHRS and CDR2 YFSETQ. CDR3 length: 15 residues. The J segment lost 5 bases and the V segment lost 0 bases, leaving 3 bases of the junction unmatched. The chain's CDR3 is CASSLVQGETGELFF. In nucleotides, the CDR3 is TGCGCCAGCAGCTTGGTACAGGGGGAAACCGGGGAGCTGTTTTTT.

This clonotype was seen a few times. The genes are TRBV28 and TRBJ2-5; 8 nucleotides align to TRBD2. CDR1 is MDHEN, CDR2 SYDVKM, per germline. The trim removed 5 bases at V and 1 base at J, leaving 15 bases unmatched. The CDR3 has 18 residues. CDR3 bases: TGTGCCAGCAGTCCCGCGGGGGGACTAGGGGGGTTCCAAGAGACCCAGTACTTC. Translation: CASSPAGGLGGFQETQYF.

This clonotype has only a few counts. This sequence joins TRBV6-1 and TRBJ1-6; 9 nucleotides agree with TRBD1. CDR3 length: 14 amino acids. The germline gives CDR1 MNHNS, CDR2 SASEGT. V trimming: 7 bases; J trimming: 9 bases; junction bases outside the gene matches: 7. CDR3 sequence (DNA): TGTGCCAGCATGAACCCGGGACAGGGTTCACCCCTCCACTTT. It yields the protein CASMNPGQGSPLHF.

The chain employs TRBV5-1 and TRBJ2-7; D ambiguous. Per the germline V gene, CDR1 is SGHRS and CDR2 is YFSETQ. Trimming took off 0 bases at V and 6 bases at J, with 13 bases between the two ends. The CDR3 covers 14 residues. In DNA, the CDR3 is TGCGCCAGCAGCTTGGGAAGCCCTGGGTCCGAGCAGTACTTC. As protein: CASSLGSPGSEQYF.

The chain links TRBV12-3 or TRBV12-4 to TRBJ2-1; 9 bases line up with TRBD1. V lost 1 base, J lost 4 bases, and 2 bases stayed unmatched. This CDR3 is built from 15 residues. CDR3 DNA sequence: TGTGCCAGCAGTTTAGGACAGGGGGAGTACAATGAGCAGTTCTTC. It is translated as CASSLGQGEYNEQFF.

This clonotype has ten or more counts. The rearrangement joins TRBV7-2 to TRBJ2-3; D remains ambiguous. The V end lost 3 bases, the J end lost 2 bases, and 0 bases lay between the germline ends. In germline, CDR1 is SGHTA, CDR2 FQGNSA. This CDR3 spans 11 amino acids. As DNA, the CDR3 is TGTGCCAGCAGCTTCACAGATACGCAGTATTTT. Translating gives CASSFTDTQYF.

This clonotype showed up many times. This sequence joins TRBV20-1 and TRBJ2-3; the D gene is possibly TRBD2 (6 bases). This CDR3 comprises 14 residues. Germline V CDR1 and CDR2: DFQATT, SNEGSKA (reference sequence). V lost 2 bases and J 2 bases, leaving 11 bases between the germline ends. CDR3 amino acids: CSARNPGATDTQYF. As DNA, the CDR3 is TGCAGTGCTAGAAATCCGGGAGCCACAGATACGCAGTATTTT.

This clonotype turned up a few times. The chain has TRBV6-5 and TRBJ2-2; TRBD2 might be the D (5 bases). CDR3 length equals 14 residues. Germline CDR1 and CDR2: MNHEY and SVGAGI. V was cut by 6 bases and J by 2 bases, with 10 bases left in between. CDR3 region: CASSKPGNTGELFF. For the CDR3, the DNA is TGTGCCAGCAGCAAGCCGGGAAACACCGGGGAGCTGTTTTTT.

This clonotype was picked up a small number of times. The chain combines TRBV12-5 with TRBJ2-1; the D call may be TRBD1 or TRBD2 (5 bases each). The CDR3 runs to 15 residues. Trimming left V 0 bases short and J 4 bases short, with 10 bases between. Germline values: CDR1 LGHNT, CDR2 FRNRAP. The CDR3 here is CASGLVRDPYNEQFF. Written as DNA, the CDR3 is TGTGCTAGTGGTTTGGTAAGGGACCCTTACAATGAGCAGTTCTTC.

This clonotype was seen many times. This chain connects TRBV6-5 to TRBJ1-2; D gene ambiguous. The germline V gene encodes CDR1 MNHEY and CDR2 SVGAGI. The CDR3 runs to 15 residues. V lost 0 bases and J lost 5, with 13 bases in between. CDR3 amino acids: CASSYSESSPYGYTF. CDR3 coding DNA: TGTGCCAGCAGTTACTCGGAATCCTCGCCTTATGGCTACACCTTC.

This clonotype showed up many times. CDR3 DNA sequence: TGTGCCAGCAGTTCCGGGACACACGGGGCTGAAGCTTTCTTT. Translation: CASSSGTHGAEAFF. The chain carries TRBV5-4 and TRBJ1-1; a possible D gene is TRBD1 (6 bases). The germline V and J ends were trimmed by 5 bases and 6 bases, with 17 bases remaining between them. This CDR3 has 14 residues. Germline V gene lookup returns CDR1 SGHNT and CDR2 YYREEE (reference sequence).

This chain connects TRBV5-8 to TRBJ2-1; D remains ambiguous. Trimming removed 0 bases from V and 3 bases from J, with 10 bases in between. CDR1 is SGHTS and CDR2 is YDEGEE in the germline V gene. This CDR3 is built from 15 residues. In nucleotides, the CDR3 is TGTGCCAGCAGCTTGGGCCCCGGGCTCTACAATGAGCAGTTCTTC. It yields the protein CASSLGPGLYNEQFF.

About this clonotype itself: Possible read error: a much larger clone is one base away. The conserved final phenylalanine or tryptophan is absent from the CDR3, which likely points to a read error. The V call is TRBV6-5, the J call TRBJ2-5; D tentatively fits TRBD1 or TRBD2 (5 bases each). Trimming cost V 5 bases and J 1 base, with 8 bases left between them. The CDR3 is made up of 13 amino acids. CDR1 is MNHEY, CDR2 SVGAGI, per germline. This CDR3 is CASSRDLQETQYL. CDR3 coding DNA: TGTGCCAGCAGTCGGGACCTCCAAGAGACCCAGTACTTG.

This clonotype was picked up a small number of times. The CDR3 DNA reads as TGCAGTGCTAGATTTAGCGGGAGTCGGACAGATACGCAGTATTTT. It encodes CSARFSGSRTDTQYF. This chain joins TRBV20-1 and TRBJ2-3, with 9 bases lining up with TRBD2. The germline CDR1 and CDR2 sequences are DFQATT and SNEGSKA (reference sequence). This CDR3 has 15 amino acids. The V gene end was trimmed by 2 bases and the J gene end by 3 bases; junction bases not matched to a gene: 6.

V usage is TRBV20-1 and J usage is TRBJ2-2; D may be TRBD2 (5 bases). The CDR3 covers 15 residues. V lost 0 bases and J 0 bases, leaving 8 bases between the germline ends. Germline CDR1 and CDR2: DFQATT and SNEGSKA (reference sequence). CDR3 sequence reads: CSARDPAANTGELFF. The CDR3, as DNA: TGCAGTGCTAGAGACCCAGCGGCGAACACCGGGGAGCTGTTTTTT.

This clonotype was seen repeatedly, ten times or more. The V and J genes are TRBV6-1 and TRBJ2-2; D is tentatively TRBD1 or TRBD2 (5 bases each). Germline loops: CDR1 MNHNS, CDR2 SASEGT. The V and J ends lost 5 bases and 2 bases respectively, with 12 bases between them. This CDR3 is 15 amino acids long. CDR3 sequence: CASSIRDPNTGELFF. The CDR3 coding sequence is TGTGCCAGCAGTATCAGGGACCCTAACACCGGGGAGCTGTTTTTT.

This clonotype was detected many times. The V call is TRBV28, the J call TRBJ2-7, with 7 bases identical to TRBD1. The trim removed 6 bases at V and 4 bases at J, leaving 3 bases unmatched. In germline, CDR1 is MDHEN, CDR2 SYDVKM. The CDR3 has 12 residues. CDR3 nucleotide sequence: TGTGCCAGCAGCAAGACAGGGTACGAGCAGTACTTC. Its protein is CASSKTGYEQYF.